Each of the 16 T cell receptor beta chains below was sequenced from the same sample in a study of CD8 T cells in ankylosing spondylitis (dated by TCRdb to 2016 to 2017). Library creation used 5' RACE. Sequencing relied on an Illumina HiSeq 2500. The public sequencing data were trimmed at Q25 with fastp and processed into clonotypes with MiXCR by TCRdb, which kept only in-frame beta chains. Each entry is one CDR3 protein sequence, shown with its most common DNA and genes. The sample contains 130,000 to 150,000 distinct CDR3 sequences, approximately 9.2% of them found a single time. Roughly 8% of the sample lies in the top ten. The sequenced sample was synovial fluid, either unsorted or a sorted T cell fraction (not recorded which). These receptors all stem from a male donor with ankylosing spondylitis.

In this sample, this clonotype turned up many times. The rearrangement links TRBV7-2 to TRBJ2-1; D remains unclear. Looked up from germline, CDR1 is SGHTA and CDR2 is FQGNSA. This CDR3 has 13 amino acids. Trimming took off 5 bases at V and 13 bases at J, with 18 bases between the two ends. The CDR3, as DNA: TGTGCCAGCAGCGTGGGAAACGCCGATTTTCAGTTCTTC. This gives the protein CASSVGNADFQFF.

This clonotype has a handful of counts. The J gene is TRBJ2-1, the V gene TRBV7-2; unclear D gene. The CDR3 is 12 amino acids. V shed 5 bases and J shed 5 bases, with 7 bases lying between them. Looked up from germline, CDR1 is SGHTA and CDR2 is FQGNSA. For the CDR3, the DNA is TGTGCCAGCAGCCAAAGACACAATGAGCAGTTCTTC. It yields the protein CASSQRHNEQFF.

The sample holds many counts of this clonotype. The V and J genes are TRBV30 and TRBJ1-5; D not certain. Looked up from germline, CDR1 is GTSNPN and CDR2 is SVGIG (reference sequence). This CDR3 has 13 amino acids. V was pared by 6 bases and J by 0 bases, with 9 bases between. The CDR3 is CACGLTSNQPQHF. CDR3 nucleotide sequence: TGTGCCTGCGGACTGACTAGCAATCAGCCCCAGCATTTT.

In this sample, this clonotype turned up a few times. The rearrangement joins TRBV7-2 to TRBJ1-5; D gene uncertain. With 3 bases removed from V and 4 bases from J, the gap between germline ends came to 7 bases. The CDR3 runs 13 residues. The germline V gene has CDR1 SGHTA and CDR2 FQGNSA. The CDR3 sequence is CASSFEANQPQHF. The CDR3 nucleotides read TGTGCCAGCAGCTTCGAAGCAAATCAGCCCCAGCATTTT.

J is TRBJ2-6 and V is TRBV7-2; a weak D match, TRBD1 (6 bases). Germline values: CDR1 SGHTA, CDR2 FQGNSA. The CDR3 has 16 residues. V was trimmed by 8 bases and J by 0 bases, leaving 14 bases between them. The CDR3 loop reads CASETRTASGANVLTF. The CDR3 DNA follows: TGTGCCAGCGAGACAAGGACAGCCTCTGGGGCCAACGTCCTGACTTTC.

This clonotype has ten or more counts. V is TRBV29-1 and J is TRBJ2-1; unclear D gene. The CDR3 consists of 13 residues. V was trimmed by 4 bases and J by 0 bases, leaving 7 bases between them. Germline CDR1 and CDR2: SQVTM and ANQGSEA. The DNA of the CDR3 is TGCAGCGTTGGTTGGAGCTCCTACAATGAGCAGTTCTTC. Amino acid sequence: CSVGWSSYNEQFF.

This clonotype was seen many times. The chain carries TRBV5-1 and TRBJ2-5; 8 nucleotides match TRBD1. Germline V CDR1 and CDR2: SGHRS, YFSETQ. The CDR3 covers 15 residues. V dropped 2 bases and J dropped 5; count of bases not matched to a gene: 8. This CDR3 reads CASSFWDRSIETQYF. The CDR3, as DNA: TGCGCCAGCAGCTTTTGGGACAGGTCTATCGAGACCCAGTACTTC. The whole variable domain, filled in from reference TRBV5-1 and TRBJ2-5, reads KAGVTQTPRYLIKTRGQQVTLSCSPISGHRSVSWYQQTPGQGLQFLFEYFSETQRNKGNFPGRFSGRQFSNSRSEMNVSTLELGDSALYLCASSFWDRSIETQYFGPGTRLLVL.

This clonotype came up many times. The gene calls are TRBV4-2 and TRBJ2-5; D is possibly TRBD2 (5 bases). The CDR3 has 16 amino acids. Germline V gives CDR1 LGHNA, CDR2 YNFKEQ. The V and J ends lost 3 bases and 2 bases respectively, with 16 bases between them. The CDR3 nucleotides read TGTGCCAGCAGCCAGCCCTGGACTGAACTGCAAGAGACCCAGTACTTC. Encoded protein: CASSQPWTELQETQYF.

V is TRBV12-3 or TRBV12-4 and J is TRBJ1-5; 10 nucleotides line up with TRBD1. The J segment lost 8 bases and the V segment lost 5 bases, leaving 9 bases of the junction unmatched. The CDR3 length is 15 residues. The DNA for the CDR3 is TGTGCCAGCAGTCCACGGACAGGGGGGGATGAGCCCCAGCATTTT. Its translation is CASSPRTGGDEPQHF.

The chain is built from TRBV3-1 and TRBJ2-1, with TRBD2 matching over 7 bases. The germline CDR1 and CDR2 sequences are LGHDT and YNNKEL (reference sequence). Germline trimming cut 4 bases from V and 5 bases from J; bases unmatched to any gene: 5. The CDR3 totals 14 residues. The CDR3 nucleotides are TGTGCCAGCAGCCCAGCGGGGCCTGACAATGAGCAGTTCTTC. Amino acids: CASSPAGPDNEQFF.

This clonotype has at least ten counts. CDR3 nucleotide sequence: TGTGCCAGCAGTTGGGACAATGATGGCTACACCTTC. This translates into CASSWDNDGYTF. The V call is TRBV6-5, the J call TRBJ1-2; D perhaps matches TRBD1 (6 bases). Germline CDR1 MNHEY, CDR2 SVGAGI. V lost 4 bases to trimming and J lost 6 bases, with 9 bases between them. The CDR3 runs 12 residues.

This clonotype was found many times. The chain combines TRBV12-3 or TRBV12-4 with TRBJ2-7; D may be TRBD1 (5 bases). Trimming took 3 bases from V and 7 from J, leaving 13 bases between them. The CDR3 loop spans 13 amino acids. The CDR3 protein is CASSLGLQGEQYF. DNA for the CDR3: TGTGCCAGCAGTTTGGGTCTGCAGGGTGAGCAGTACTTC.

This clonotype was counted ten times or more. V and J are TRBV28 and TRBJ2-1; 9 bases agree with TRBD1. This CDR3 has 16 residues. J gave up 9 bases and V 2 bases, and 11 bases lay outside the gene matches. Germline CDR1 is MDHEN and CDR2 is SYDVKM. CDR3 in amino acids: CASSLPPGTGWREQFF. The CDR3, as DNA: TGTGCCAGCAGTTTACCCCCTGGGACAGGGTGGCGTGAGCAGTTCTTC.

V is TRBV7-9 and J is TRBJ2-3; tentatively, D is TRBD2 (6 bases). CDR1 SEHNR and CDR2 FQNEAQ come from the germline V gene (reference sequence). This CDR3 comprises 15 residues. Trimming took off 5 bases at V and 2 bases at J, with 14 bases between the two ends. The CDR3 DNA is TGTGCCAGCAGCGCACGGGGGACTTACACAGATACGCAGTATTTT. The encoded protein is CASSARGTYTDTQYF.

This clonotype has at least ten counts. The chain uses TRBV5-1 and TRBJ1-3; D is ambiguous. Trimming left V 7 bases short and J 0 bases short, with 17 bases between. This CDR3 region has 16 residues. Germline V gives CDR1 SGHRS, CDR2 YFSETQ. CDR3 bases: TGCGCCAGCGCGGTCGGTGCCAGCAGCTCTGGAAACACCATATATTTT. This sequence encodes CASAVGASSSGNTIYF.

This clonotype came up many times. This chain uses TRBV12-3 or TRBV12-4 with TRBJ2-3; a possible D gene is TRBD1 (6 bases). With 6 bases removed from V and 5 bases from J, the gap between germline ends came to 12 bases. The CDR3 runs to 13 residues. The CDR3 here is CASSPPGEDTQYF. The CDR3 DNA reads as TGTGCCAGCAGCCCCCCAGGGGAAGATACGCAGTATTTT.